This TCR beta chain stems from a study of T cells in localized non-small cell lung cancer. Germline lookup yields CDR1 SGHTA and CDR2 FQGNSA. The CDR3 runs 15 residues. With 7 bases clipped from V and 4 bases from J, the junction kept 10 bases outside the gene matches. Libraries were prepared by immunoSEQ multiplex PCR; TCRdb keeps only in-frame clonotypes and omits some of them. The sample includes 100,000 to 150,000 clones, approximately 88% of them seen just once. The source was peripheral blood, collected before any cancer treatment. The rearrangement links TRBV7-2 to TRBJ2-3; 8 bases align to TRBD1. The clonotype was recovered from an older female donor with stage I lung adenocarcinoma. The CDR3 sequence is CASMLDRVRADTQYF. DNA of the CDR3: TGTGCCAGCATGTTGGACAGGGTACGGGCAGATACGCAGTATTTT.